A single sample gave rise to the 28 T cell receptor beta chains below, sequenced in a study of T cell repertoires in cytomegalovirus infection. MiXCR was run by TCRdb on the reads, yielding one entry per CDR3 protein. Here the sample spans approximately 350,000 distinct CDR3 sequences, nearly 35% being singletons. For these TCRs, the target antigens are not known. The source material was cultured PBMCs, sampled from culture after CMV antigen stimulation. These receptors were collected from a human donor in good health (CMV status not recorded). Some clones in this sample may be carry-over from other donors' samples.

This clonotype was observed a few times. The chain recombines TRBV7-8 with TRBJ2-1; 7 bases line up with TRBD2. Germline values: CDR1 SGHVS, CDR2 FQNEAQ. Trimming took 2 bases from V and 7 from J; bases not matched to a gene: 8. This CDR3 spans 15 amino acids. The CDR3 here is CASSLNGLAVNEQFF. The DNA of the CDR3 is TGTGCCAGCAGCTTAAATGGGCTAGCGGTAAATGAGCAGTTCTTC.

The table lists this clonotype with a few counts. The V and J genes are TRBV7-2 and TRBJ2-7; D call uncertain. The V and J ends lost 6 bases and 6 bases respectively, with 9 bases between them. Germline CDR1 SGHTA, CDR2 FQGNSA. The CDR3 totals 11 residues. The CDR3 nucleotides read TGTGCCAGCAGTCAAACGGCCGAGCAGTACTTC. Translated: CASSQTAEQYF.

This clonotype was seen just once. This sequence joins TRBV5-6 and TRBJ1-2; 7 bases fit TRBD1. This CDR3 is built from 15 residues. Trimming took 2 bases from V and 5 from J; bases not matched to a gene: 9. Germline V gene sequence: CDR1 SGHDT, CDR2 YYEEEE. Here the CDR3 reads CASSFGTGQTYGYTF. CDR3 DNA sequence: TGTGCCAGCAGCTTCGGTACGGGACAGACTTATGGCTACACCTTC.

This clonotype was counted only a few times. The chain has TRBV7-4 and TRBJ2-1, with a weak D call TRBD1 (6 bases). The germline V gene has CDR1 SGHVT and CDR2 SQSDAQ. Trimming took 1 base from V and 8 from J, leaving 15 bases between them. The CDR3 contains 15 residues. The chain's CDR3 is CASSLVGLQGYEQFF. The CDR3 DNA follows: TGTGCCAGCAGCTTAGTGGGGTTACAGGGATATGAGCAGTTCTTC. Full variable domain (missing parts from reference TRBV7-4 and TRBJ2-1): GAGVSQSPRYKVAKRGRDVALRCDSISGHVTLYWYRQTLGQGSEVLTYSQSDAQRDKSGRPSGRFSAERPERSVSTLKIQRTEQGDSAVYLCASSLVGLQGYEQFFGPGTRLTVL.

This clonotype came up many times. The CDR3 here is CASSPRPPGQASSYNEQFF. CDR3 bases: TGTGCCAGCAGCCCGAGACCACCGGGACAGGCTAGCTCCTACAATGAGCAGTTCTTC. The chain combines TRBV9 with TRBJ2-1, with 8 bases fitting TRBD1. V was clipped by 4 bases and J by 0 bases; unmatched bases: 15. There are 19 residues in the CDR3. Germline lookup yields CDR1 SGDLS and CDR2 YYNGEE. Looking up the rest from reference TRBV9 and TRBJ2-1 gives the full variable domain: DSGVTQTPKHLITATGQRVTLRCSPRSGDLSVYWYQQSLDQGLQFLIQYYNGEERAKGNILERFSAQQFPDLHSELNLSSLELGDSALYFCASSPRPPGQASSYNEQFFGPGTRLTVL.

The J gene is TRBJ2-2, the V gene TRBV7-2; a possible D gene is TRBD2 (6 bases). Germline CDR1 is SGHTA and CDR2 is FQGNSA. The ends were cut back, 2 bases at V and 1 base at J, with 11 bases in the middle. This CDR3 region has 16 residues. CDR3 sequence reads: CASSLRWRGNTGELFF. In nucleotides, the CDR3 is TGTGCCAGCAGCTTAAGATGGCGGGGGAACACCGGGGAGCTGTTTTTT.

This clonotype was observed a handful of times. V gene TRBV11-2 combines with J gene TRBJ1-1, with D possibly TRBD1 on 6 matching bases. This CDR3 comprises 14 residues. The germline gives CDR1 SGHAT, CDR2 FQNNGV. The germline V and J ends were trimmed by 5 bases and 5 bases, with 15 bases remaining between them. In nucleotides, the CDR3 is TGTGCCAGCAGCCGAGGGGGGAGAGGAACTGAAGCTTTCTTT. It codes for CASSRGGRGTEAFF.

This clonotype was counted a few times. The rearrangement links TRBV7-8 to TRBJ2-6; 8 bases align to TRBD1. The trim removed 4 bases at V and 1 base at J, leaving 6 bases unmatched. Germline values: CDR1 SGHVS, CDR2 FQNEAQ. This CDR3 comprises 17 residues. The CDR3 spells CASSWAGGASGANVLTF. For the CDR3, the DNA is TGTGCCAGCAGCTGGGCAGGGGGCGCTTCTGGGGCCAACGTCCTGACTTTC.

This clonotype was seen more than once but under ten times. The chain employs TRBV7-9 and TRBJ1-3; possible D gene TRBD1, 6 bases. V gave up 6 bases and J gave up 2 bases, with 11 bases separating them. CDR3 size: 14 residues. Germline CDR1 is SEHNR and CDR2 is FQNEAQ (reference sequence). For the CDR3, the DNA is TGTGCCAGCAGAAAACAGGGACCTGGAAACACCATATATTTT. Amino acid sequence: CASRKQGPGNTIYF. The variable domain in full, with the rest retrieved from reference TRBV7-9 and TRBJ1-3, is DTGVSQNPRHKITKRGQNVTFRCDPISEHNRLYWYRQTLGQGPEFLTYFQNEAQLEKSRLLSDRFSAERPKGSFSTLEIQRTEQGDSAMYLCASRKQGPGNTIYFGEGSWLTVV.

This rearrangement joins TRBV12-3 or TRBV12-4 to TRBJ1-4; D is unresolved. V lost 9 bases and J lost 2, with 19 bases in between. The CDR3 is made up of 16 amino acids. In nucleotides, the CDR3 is TGTGCCAGTGCCCTATCGGAATCAGTCACTAATGAAAAACTGTTTTTT. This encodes CASALSESVTNEKLFF.

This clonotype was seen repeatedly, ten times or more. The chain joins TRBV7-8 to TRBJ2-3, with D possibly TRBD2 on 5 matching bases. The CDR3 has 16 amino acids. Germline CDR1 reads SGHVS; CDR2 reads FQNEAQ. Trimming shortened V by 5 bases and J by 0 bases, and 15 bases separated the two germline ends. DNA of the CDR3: TGTGCCAGCAGCCCCCCAGGCGGGTTTAGCACAGATACGCAGTATTTT. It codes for CASSPPGGFSTDTQYF.

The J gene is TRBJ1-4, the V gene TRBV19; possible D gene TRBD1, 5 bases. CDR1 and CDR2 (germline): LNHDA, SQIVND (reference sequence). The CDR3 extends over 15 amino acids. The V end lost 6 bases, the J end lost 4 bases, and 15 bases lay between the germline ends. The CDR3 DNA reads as TGTGCCAGTAGAAAGGAGGGACTGCTTAATGAAAAACTGTTTTTT. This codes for CASRKEGLLNEKLFF.

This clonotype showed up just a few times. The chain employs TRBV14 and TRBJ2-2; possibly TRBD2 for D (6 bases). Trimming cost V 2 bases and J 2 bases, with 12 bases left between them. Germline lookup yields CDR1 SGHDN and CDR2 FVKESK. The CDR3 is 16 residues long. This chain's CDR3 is CASSQFLAINTGELFF. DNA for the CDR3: TGTGCCAGCAGCCAATTCCTAGCGATAAACACCGGGGAGCTGTTTTTT.

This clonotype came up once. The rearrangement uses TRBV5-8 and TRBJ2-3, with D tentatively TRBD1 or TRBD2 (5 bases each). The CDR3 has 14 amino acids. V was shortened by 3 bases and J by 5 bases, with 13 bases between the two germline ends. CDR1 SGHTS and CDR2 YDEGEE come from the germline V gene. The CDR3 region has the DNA TGTGCCAGCAGCTCCCGGGACCACCGAGATACGCAGTATTTT. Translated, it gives CASSSRDHRDTQYF.

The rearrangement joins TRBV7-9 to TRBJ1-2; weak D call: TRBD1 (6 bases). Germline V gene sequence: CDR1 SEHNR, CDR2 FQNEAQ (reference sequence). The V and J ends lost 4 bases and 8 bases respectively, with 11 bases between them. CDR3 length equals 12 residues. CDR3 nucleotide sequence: TGTGCCAGCAGCTCCGGACAGTCGGGCTACACCTTC. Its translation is CASSSGQSGYTF.

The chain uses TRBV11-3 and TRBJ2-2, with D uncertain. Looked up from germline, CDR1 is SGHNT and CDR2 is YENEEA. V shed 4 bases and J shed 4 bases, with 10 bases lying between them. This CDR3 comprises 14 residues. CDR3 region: CASSSLGPTGELFF. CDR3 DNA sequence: TGTGCCAGCAGCTCCCTAGGGCCCACCGGGGAGCTGTTTTTT.

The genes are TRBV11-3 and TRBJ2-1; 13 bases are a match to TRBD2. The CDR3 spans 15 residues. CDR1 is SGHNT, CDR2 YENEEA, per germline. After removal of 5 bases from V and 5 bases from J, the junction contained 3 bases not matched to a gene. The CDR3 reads CASSEGTSGDNEQFF. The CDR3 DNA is TGTGCCAGCAGCGAGGGGACTAGCGGGGACAATGAGCAGTTCTTC.

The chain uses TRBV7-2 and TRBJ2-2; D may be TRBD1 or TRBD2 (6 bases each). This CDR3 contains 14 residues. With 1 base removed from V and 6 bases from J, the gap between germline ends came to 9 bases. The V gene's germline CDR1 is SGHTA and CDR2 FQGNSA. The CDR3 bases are TGTGCCAGCAGCTTAGGGGGGGCTCCCGGGGAGCTGTTTTTT. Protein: CASSLGGAPGELFF.

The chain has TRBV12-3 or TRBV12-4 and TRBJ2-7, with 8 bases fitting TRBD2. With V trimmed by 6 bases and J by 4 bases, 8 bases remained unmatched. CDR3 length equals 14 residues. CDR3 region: CASSPGGGRYEQYF. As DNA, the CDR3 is TGTGCCAGCAGCCCCGGGGGGGGGCGGTACGAGCAGTACTTC.

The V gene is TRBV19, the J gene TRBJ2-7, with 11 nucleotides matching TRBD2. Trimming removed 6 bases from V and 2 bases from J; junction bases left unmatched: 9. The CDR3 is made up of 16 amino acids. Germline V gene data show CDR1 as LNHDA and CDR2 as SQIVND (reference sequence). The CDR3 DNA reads TGTGCCAGTAGGGAAGGGACTAGCGGTTTGGCCTACGAGCAGTACTTC. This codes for CASREGTSGLAYEQYF.

The CDR3 reads CASSIVQGVTEAFF. CDR3 nucleotides: TGTGCCAGTAGTATAGTGCAGGGGGTGACTGAAGCTTTCTTT. This chain links TRBV19 with TRBJ1-1, with 7 bases matching TRBD1. Germline V gene lookup returns CDR1 LNHDA and CDR2 SQIVND (reference sequence). The CDR3 has 14 amino acids. V lost 1 base to trimming and J lost 5 bases; unmatched junction nucleotides: 4.

CDR3 in DNA: TGTGCCAGCAGTACCCCCATGAAGGATGGCTACACCTTC. As protein: CASSTPMKDGYTF. The chain has TRBV6-6 and TRBJ1-2; no reliable D call. Trimming took 5 bases from V and 6 from J, leaving 13 bases between them. The CDR3 totals 13 residues. The germline V gene encodes CDR1 MNHNY and CDR2 SVGAGI (reference sequence).

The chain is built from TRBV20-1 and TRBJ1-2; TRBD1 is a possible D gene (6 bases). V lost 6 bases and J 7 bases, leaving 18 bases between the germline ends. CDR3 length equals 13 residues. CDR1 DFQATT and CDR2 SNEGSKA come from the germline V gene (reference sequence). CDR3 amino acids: CSAEQGVGGGYTF. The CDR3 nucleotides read TGCAGTGCGGAACAGGGAGTCGGAGGTGGCTACACCTTC.

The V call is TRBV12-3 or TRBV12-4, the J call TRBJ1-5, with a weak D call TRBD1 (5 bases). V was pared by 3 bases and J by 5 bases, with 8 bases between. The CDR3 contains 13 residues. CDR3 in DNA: TGTGCCAGCAGTTTTTCGGGGGATCAGCCCCAGCATTTT. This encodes CASSFSGDQPQHF.

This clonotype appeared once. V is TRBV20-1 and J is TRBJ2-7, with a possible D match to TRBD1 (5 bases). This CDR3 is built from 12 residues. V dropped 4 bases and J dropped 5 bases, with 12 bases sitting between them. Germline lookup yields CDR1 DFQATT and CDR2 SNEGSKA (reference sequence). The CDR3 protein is CSAIREGHEQYF. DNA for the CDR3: TGCAGTGCTATCAGGGAAGGCCACGAGCAGTACTTC.

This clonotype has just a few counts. CDR3 bases: TGCGCCAGCAGCCAAGGAGAATTATTCCCTGAAGCTTTCTTT. Residues: CASSQGELFPEAFF. This chain uses TRBV4-3 with TRBJ1-1; D unclear. Between the trimmed V and J ends, which lost 1 base and 6 bases, there was a span of 12 bases. The CDR3 length is 14 residues. The germline V gene has CDR1 LGHNA and CDR2 YSLEER.

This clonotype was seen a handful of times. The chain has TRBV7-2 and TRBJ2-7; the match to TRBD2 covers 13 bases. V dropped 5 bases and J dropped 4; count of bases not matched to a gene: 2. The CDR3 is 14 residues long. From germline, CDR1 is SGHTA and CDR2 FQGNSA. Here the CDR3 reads CASSPTSGRYEQYF. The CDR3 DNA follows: TGTGCCAGCAGCCCGACTAGCGGGAGGTACGAGCAGTACTTC.

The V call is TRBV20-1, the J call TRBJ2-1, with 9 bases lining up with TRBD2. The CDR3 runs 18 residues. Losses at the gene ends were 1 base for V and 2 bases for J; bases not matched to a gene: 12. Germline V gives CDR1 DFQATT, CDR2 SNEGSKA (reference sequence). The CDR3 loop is CSARVGTSPSYPYNEQFF. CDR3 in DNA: TGCAGTGCTAGAGTGGGGACTAGCCCTTCCTATCCCTACAATGAGCAGTTCTTC.